These 3 T cell receptor beta chains came from one sample sequenced in a study of control samples from healthy donors and cancer patients. Clones were sequenced by immunoSEQ multiplex PCR, and TCRdb holds only the in-frame ones, with some missing. The sample holds approximately 150,000 clones; 80% to 95% are singletons and the top ten take roughly 3.2%. The sample consisted of blood. These TCRs come from a man between 25 and 39 years old in good health.

The V call is TRBV5-5, the J call TRBJ2-5, with D perhaps TRBD1 or TRBD2 (7 bases each). Trimming removed 5 bases from V and 1 base from J, with 15 bases in between. The CDR3 covers 15 residues. CDR1 and CDR2 (germline): SGHKS, YYEKEE (reference sequence). CDR3: CASSRGDRIQETQYF. The CDR3 region has the DNA TGTGCCAGCAGTCGGGGGGACAGAATCCAAGAGACCCAGTACTTC.

The CDR3 DNA is TGTGCCAGCGGTGGGGGACGGAACTCCTACGAGCAGTACTTC. Translated: CASGGGRNSYEQYF. The V and J genes are TRBV11-2 and TRBJ2-7; D may match TRBD1 or TRBD2 (5 bases each). Germline-derived CDR1 and CDR2 are SGHAT and FQNNGV. Trimming took 8 bases from V and 0 from J, leaving 14 bases between them. There are 14 residues in the CDR3.

The J gene is TRBJ1-6, the V gene TRBV5-1; tentative D call: TRBD1 (5 bases). The CDR3 spans 14 residues. V gave up 4 bases and J gave up 8 bases, with 13 bases separating them. The germline V gene encodes CDR1 SGHRS and CDR2 YFSETQ. CDR3: CASSPGGEDSPLHF. The CDR3 nucleotides are TGCGCCAGCAGCCCGGGGGGGGAGGATTCACCCCTCCACTTT.